The text below deals with one T cell receptor (beta chain). Its antigen is not yet known. The record has no base qualities; no much larger clone is one base away. The sample is drawn from a study of OX40 agonist ivuxolimab in advanced cancers. Notes on the research overall: Ivuxolimab was a fully human IgG2 agonistic monoclonal antibody targeting the costimulatory receptor OX40 (CD134). The paper covers the monotherapy dose-escalation part of the phase I ivuxolimab trial, which included N = 52 patients. Intravenous ivuxolimab was administered to patients every 2 weeks at six dose levels: 0.01, 0.1, 0.3, 1.5, 3 and 10 mg/kg. The purpose of peripheral TCRbeta sequencing was to test whether ivuxolimab changed TCR sequence diversity and led to clonal T-cell expansion. Three dose-escalation patients achieved partial responses, one with hepatocellular carcinoma and two with cutaneous melanoma. The dose-escalation cohort was about 83% male with a mean age of approximately 60 years, ranging from roughly 20 to 85. Among the roughly 50 dose-escalation patients, some 19 had hepatocellular carcinoma, around 15 melanoma, 9 renal cell carcinoma and 9 head and neck cancer. Prior anti-PD-1, anti-PD-L1 or anti-CTLA-4 therapy was permitted, and approximately 39% of dose-escalation patients had received checkpoint inhibitors.

The study at large found these results: Low levels of normalized T-cell clonal expansion were also seen in some patients who did not respond. Clonal expansion of both CD4+ and CD8+ blood T cells was observed from baseline to week 6 at doses 0.1 to 3.0 mg/kg. After ivuxolimab, CD8+ T cells had more expanded clones than CD4+ T cells on average. In the 0.1-3.0 mg/kg groups, partial responders had among the lowest normalized peripheral clonal expansion, particularly in CD8+ T cells. The antigen specificity of the clonally expanded peripheral T cells was not determined.

Between the V and J ends, shortened by 4 bases and 3 bases respectively, the junction contains 12 bases. CDR1 and CDR2, per the germline V gene (reference sequence), are MNHEY and SMNVEV. Measured from the cysteine to the phenylalanine, the CDR3 is 14 residues long. Just the 42-base CDR3 DNA is kept, in frame starting at base 1. Genomic DNA was extracted from sorted cells for sequencing of the TCRbeta CDR3 region. The immunoSEQ Assay was used to sequence the TCRbeta CDR3 regions. Sourced from immuneACCESS, this table was stored by TCRdb with only in-frame sequences that have V and J called. A share of the clones is absent; for the studies checked, an unresolved V gene accounts for under half, and the remainder has no known explanation. For this sample there are tens of thousands of clones; about 80% appear just once. The ten largest clones represent roughly 1.8% of the sample. The trial excluded patients who had a history of autoimmune disease or who were on systemic immunosuppression. In every dose cohort, peripheral blood was drawn for TCR sequencing at baseline, cycle 4 day 1, and cycle 7 day 1. The samples were drawn from a first-in-human, open-label, multicenter phase I dose-escalation trial of ivuxolimab. Adults with locally advanced or metastatic melanoma, renal cell, hepatocellular, or head and neck squamous cell carcinoma were enrolled in the trial. Before TCR sequencing, CD4+ T cells and CD8+ T cells were sorted from peripheral blood as separate populations.

This chain is built from TRBV27 and TRBJ1-2; 6 matching bases give a weak D call of TRBD1. Sequenced material: CD4+ or CD8+ T cells sorted from blood, taken in a trial of the OX40 agonist ivuxolimab. The receptor was derived from an adult with an advanced solid tumor such as melanoma, head and neck, liver or kidney cancer. The CDR3 region has the sequence CASSSTWTDYGYTF. The DNA sequence is TGTGCCAGCAGTTCGACCTGGACAGACTATGGCTACACCTTC.